The 20 T cell receptor beta chains given below trace back to one sample, sequenced in a study of cytomegalovirus exposure and HLA in healthy donors. Amplification used 60 Vbeta primers and 13 Jbeta primers. Clones were sequenced by immunoSEQ multiplex PCR, and TCRdb holds only the in-frame ones, with some missing. The repertoire holds under 150,000 clones, with roughly 73% as singletons. The sequenced material came from PBMCs. These receptors all stem from a male donor in good health and CMV-seronegative.

Remarks on this clone: This same CDR3 is encoded by further DNA sequences in the sample. The J gene is TRBJ1-6, the V gene TRBV30, with D hard to call. CDR1 and CDR2 (germline): GTSNPN, SVGIG (reference sequence). The CDR3 is 13 residues long. The germline V and J ends were trimmed by 2 bases and 5 bases, with 7 bases remaining between them. The CDR3 loop reads CAWSLQNNSPLHF. In DNA form, the CDR3 reads TGTGCCTGGAGTTTGCAGAATAATTCACCCCTCCACTTT.

The chain has TRBV5-1 and TRBJ2-5; 11 nucleotides agree with TRBD2. The V gene's germline CDR1 is SGHRS and CDR2 YFSETQ. The CDR3 has 16 residues. V shed 3 bases and J 5 bases; nucleotides not matched to a gene: 9. The CDR3 DNA reads TGCGCCAGCAGCTCCCAAACTAGCGGGGGACGGGAGACCCAGTACTTC. Its protein is CASSSQTSGGRETQYF. Full variable domain (rest looked up from reference TRBV5-1 and TRBJ2-5): KAGVTQTPRYLIKTRGQQVTLSCSPISGHRSVSWYQQTPGQGLQFLFEYFSETQRNKGNFPGRFSGRQFSNSRSEMNVSTLELGDSALYLCASSSQTSGGRETQYFGPGTRLLVL.

Points on this clone: The junction departs from the called germline gene at one end, perhaps through a read error. This CDR3 reads CASSYSRGPSHEQYF. CDR3 nucleotide sequence: TGTGCCAGCAGCTATAGCCGGGGTCCCTCCCACGAGCAGTACTTC. The rearrangement uses TRBV7-2 and TRBJ2-7, with D perhaps TRBD2 (5 bases). The CDR3 spans 15 residues. Germline V gene sequence: CDR1 SGHTA, CDR2 FQGNSA. The variable domain in full, completed from reference TRBV7-2 and TRBJ2-7, reads GAGVSQSPSNKVTEKGKDVELRCDPISGHTALYWYRQSLGQGLEFLIYFQGNSAPDKSGLPSDRFSAERTGGSVSTLTIQRTQQEDSAVYLCASSYSRGPSHEQYFGPGTRLTVT.

The chain uses TRBV7-2 and TRBJ1-2; no clear D gene. Germline-derived CDR1 and CDR2 are SGHTA and FQGNSA. The CDR3 runs 14 residues. Trimming removed 7 bases from V and 7 bases from J, with 19 bases in between. CDR3 protein: CASTTSSSGSGYTF. In DNA, the CDR3 is TGTGCCAGCACCACGTCGAGCTCCGGTAGTGGCTACACCTTC. The full variable domain, rest sourced from reference TRBV7-2 and TRBJ1-2, is GAGVSQSPSNKVTEKGKDVELRCDPISGHTALYWYRQSLGQGLEFLIYFQGNSAPDKSGLPSDRFSAERTGGSVSTLTIQRTQQEDSAVYLCASTTSSSGSGYTFGSGTRLTVV.

V is TRBV30 and J is TRBJ1-1; TRBD1 is a possible D gene (6 bases). CDR3 length equals 14 residues. Germline-derived CDR1 and CDR2 are GTSNPN and SVGIG (reference sequence). Trimming left V 4 bases short and J 3 bases short, with 15 bases between. As DNA, the CDR3 is TGTGCCTGGAACGGCCTCGCAGGGGACACTGAAGCTTTCTTT. It codes for CAWNGLAGDTEAFF.

The chain joins TRBV7-2 to TRBJ1-1; D is ambiguous. Germline V CDR1 and CDR2: SGHTA, FQGNSA. The CDR3 runs to 12 residues. Trimming removed 5 bases from V and 5 bases from J, with 9 bases in between. The CDR3 DNA is TGTGCCAGCAGCCGACCGGGGACTGAAGCTTTCTTT. It specifies CASSRPGTEAFF. The full variable domain, rest sourced from reference TRBV7-2 and TRBJ1-1, is GAGVSQSPSNKVTEKGKDVELRCDPISGHTALYWYRQSLGQGLEFLIYFQGNSAPDKSGLPSDRFSAERTGGSVSTLTIQRTQQEDSAVYLCASSRPGTEAFFGQGTRLTVV.

The chain employs TRBV5-1 and TRBJ2-3; TRBD1 agrees at 7 bases. V lost 7 bases to trimming and J lost 0 bases; unmatched junction nucleotides: 2. Germline CDR1 and CDR2: SGHRS and YFSETQ. This CDR3 is 13 amino acids long. This CDR3 is CASSTGSTDTQYF. DNA of the CDR3: TGCGCCAGCTCGACAGGGAGCACAGATACGCAGTATTTT. Full variable domain (outside the CDR3, taken from reference TRBV5-1 and TRBJ2-3): KAGVTQTPRYLIKTRGQQVTLSCSPISGHRSVSWYQQTPGQGLQFLFEYFSETQRNKGNFPGRFSGRQFSNSRSEMNVSTLELGDSALYLCASSTGSTDTQYFGPGTRLTVL.

This chain connects TRBV30 to TRBJ1-3; the D gene is possibly TRBD1 (5 bases). Germline V CDR1 and CDR2: GTSNPN, SVGIG (reference sequence). The CDR3 consists of 12 residues. The V end lost 4 bases, the J end lost 4 bases, and 8 bases lay between the germline ends. In DNA, the CDR3 is TGTGCCTGGACGCCAGGGGGAAACACCATATATTTT. Translation gives CAWTPGGNTIYF.

The rearrangement joins TRBV18 to TRBJ2-5; 10 nucleotides agree with TRBD1. Per germline, CDR1 KGHSH and CDR2 LQKENI. The length of the CDR3 is 15 residues. Unmatched junction bases numbered 7, after V lost 4 bases and J lost 5 bases. The CDR3 nucleotides are TGTGCCAGCTCACAGTCGACAGGGGGCCTGGAGACCCAGTACTTC. Translated, it gives CASSQSTGGLETQYF.

The gene calls are TRBV25-1 and TRBJ1-2; D is undetermined. The ends were cut back, 6 bases at V and 8 bases at J, with 13 bases in the middle. Germline V gene data show CDR1 as MGHDK and CDR2 as SYGVNS. CDR3 length: 12 amino acids. CDR3 nucleotide sequence: TGTGCCAGCAGGGAAGACGGGAGAGGCTACACCTTC. This sequence encodes CASREDGRGYTF.

The chain recombines TRBV7-9 with TRBJ1-1; D might be TRBD1 (5 bases). The CDR3 spans 13 residues. Trimming shortened V by 1 base and J by 9 bases, and 12 bases separated the two germline ends. Germline CDR1 SEHNR, CDR2 FQNEAQ (reference sequence). This CDR3 is CASSLDGGEKAFF. Here the CDR3 DNA reads TGTGCCAGCAGCTTAGATGGAGGGGAGAAAGCTTTCTTT.

The chain carries TRBV9 and TRBJ2-1, with 10 bases lining up with TRBD2. The germline V gene has CDR1 SGDLS and CDR2 YYNGEE. The CDR3 is 15 residues long. Germline trimming cut 6 bases from V and 2 bases from J; bases unmatched to any gene: 5. The CDR3 region is CASTLTSGAYNEQFF. The CDR3 region has the DNA TGTGCCAGCACCTTAACTAGCGGGGCCTACAATGAGCAGTTCTTC.

V usage is TRBV30 and J usage is TRBJ1-2, with 9 bases identical to TRBD1. CDR1 is GTSNPN, CDR2 SVGIG, per germline (reference sequence). The CDR3 is 13 amino acids. Trimming cost V 5 bases and J 6 bases; bases outside gene matches: 7. The CDR3: CAWDFWTGDGYTF. The CDR3 nucleotides are TGTGCCTGGGATTTCTGGACAGGGGATGGCTACACCTTC.

The genes are TRBV7-2 and TRBJ1-3; a weak D match, TRBD1 (5 bases). The CDR3 has 15 amino acids. Germline values: CDR1 SGHTA, CDR2 FQGNSA. Trimming shortened V by 5 bases and J by 4 bases, and 15 bases separated the two germline ends. CDR3 protein: CASSPAGPPGNTIYF. CDR3 in DNA: TGTGCCAGCAGCCCTGCGGGACCCCCAGGAAACACCATATATTTT.

The gene calls are TRBV18 and TRBJ1-4; TRBD1 matches at 7 bases. The CDR3 sequence is 16 residues long. V trimming: 3 bases; J trimming: 1 base; junction bases outside the gene matches: 5. Germline values: CDR1 KGHSH, CDR2 LQKENI. This CDR3 is CASSPTPGGTNEKLFF. Here the CDR3 DNA reads TGTGCCAGCTCACCCACGCCAGGGGGAACTAATGAAAAACTGTTTTTT.

V usage is TRBV9 and J usage is TRBJ2-1; TRBD2 aligns across 8 bases. Trimming took 0 bases from V and 6 from J; bases not matched to a gene: 5. The CDR3 has 15 amino acids. Germline V CDR1 and CDR2: SGDLS, YYNGEE. The CDR3 protein is CASSVGGGPLNEQFF. The CDR3 DNA sequence: TGTGCCAGCAGCGTAGGCGGGGGGCCCCTCAATGAGCAGTTCTTC.

The table lists this clone with a count of one. In nucleotides, the CDR3 is TGTGCCAGCAGCCGTCCCAGGGATGAGCAGTTCTTC. Translation gives CASSRPRDEQFF. The J gene is TRBJ2-1, the V gene TRBV7-6; tentatively, D is TRBD1 (5 bases). Trimming pared 5 bases from V and 8 bases from J, leaving 10 bases between. This CDR3 is 12 amino acids long. Germline V gene sequence: CDR1 SGHVS, CDR2 FNYEAQ. The entire variable domain, with the rest obtained from reference TRBV7-6 and TRBJ2-1, is as follows: GAGVSQSPRYKVTKRGQDVALRCDPISGHVSLYWYRQALGQGPEFLTYFNYEAQQDKSGLPNDRFSAERPEGSISTLTIQRTEQRDSAMYRCASSRPRDEQFFGPGTRLTVL.

V usage is TRBV2 and J usage is TRBJ2-3; 7 bases are shared with TRBD2. The CDR3 contains 16 residues. Trimming at V came to 7 bases and at J to 4 bases, leaving 14 bases not matched to a gene. The germline CDR1 and CDR2 sequences are SNHLY and FYNNEI. The CDR3 bases are TGTGCCAGCAATCCCGGCGGGAGTTTGCGCGCAGATACGCAGTATTTT. Amino acid sequence: CASNPGGSLRADTQYF.

V gene TRBV9 combines with J gene TRBJ2-7; TRBD2 is a possible D gene (5 bases). The ends were cut back, 0 bases at V and 0 bases at J, with 10 bases in the middle. The germline V gene has CDR1 SGDLS and CDR2 YYNGEE. The length of the CDR3 is 15 residues. CDR3 sequence (DNA): TGTGCCAGCAGCGTAGGGACGGGGAACTCCTACGAGCAGTACTTC. This encodes CASSVGTGNSYEQYF.

The chain joins TRBV7-8 to TRBJ2-6, with unresolved D. Germline-derived CDR1 and CDR2 are SGHVS and FQNEAQ. CDR3 size: 14 residues. Trimming pared 5 bases from V and 4 bases from J, leaving 9 bases between. The CDR3 DNA follows: TGTGCCAGCAGCCCGTCTCTCGGGGCCAACGTCCTGACTTTC. It codes for CASSPSLGANVLTF.